This TCR beta chain was obtained from a study of T cells after yellow fever vaccination. The overall study: Low-cell-number fractions underwent preparation using SMART-Seq v4 Ultra Low Input. Study-wide results and caveats: Primary-vaccination clones mostly resurfaced post-booster (less than 98% CD4, about 87% CD8). It was the secondary response that reached its peak faster, day 5 versus 15, but it was weaker.

This clonotype occurred a few times. Trimming removed 0 bases from V and 3 bases from J, with 10 bases in between. Germline V gives CDR1 SGHRS, CDR2 YFSETQ. The CDR3 has 14 residues. TCRdb ran MiXCR on the 5' RACE reads and lists one entry per CDR3 protein. The sample shows 40,000 to 55,000 distinct CDR3 sequences, 6.5% to 8.5% of them seen only once. The input for sequencing was CD8+ T cells not binding an NS4B(214-222) dextramer, sorted from PBMCs, taken 35 to 50 days after the first yellow fever vaccination. J is TRBJ2-7 and V is TRBV5-1; D possibly corresponds to TRBD2 (6 bases). The receptor's source is a man between 18 and 29 years old who received the YFV17D yellow fever vaccine. The CDR3 spells CASSLGSGDYEQYV. Here the CDR3 DNA reads TGCGCCAGCAGCTTGGGGTCGGGGGACTACGAGCAGTACGTC.